This T cell receptor beta chain is drawn from a study of blood T cell repertoires in COVID-19. Here immunoSEQ multiplex PCR was the method, and the copy in TCRdb shows in-frame clones only, minus some. The data hold 150,000 to 180,000 clones, with about 90% observed a single time. Sequenced: peripheral blood. The sequence was collected from a man aged 45-60 years with acute or convalescent COVID-19.

The CDR3 region is CASSQEVGEQYF. CDR3 DNA: TGTGCCAGCAGCCAAGAGGTCGGCGAGCAGTACTTC. This chain links TRBV3-1 (or the pseudogene TRBV3-2) with TRBJ2-7; D gene unclear. The germline V and J ends were trimmed by 0 bases and 6 bases, with 6 bases remaining between them. This CDR3 is built from 12 residues. CDR1 LGHDT and CDR2 YNNKEL come from the germline V gene (reference sequence).